Sequencing of this TCR beta chain was carried out in a study of beta chain features in type 1 diabetes. About the study: Patients shared similar age, gender and cell yields with healthy donors. Study results and caveats: With patients and controls alike, PCR might favor shorter templates to an equal degree. When Type 1 diabetes patients were examined, their TCRB CDR3s proved moderately but significantly shorter in all four CD4+ subsets.

V lost 3 bases and J lost 4, with 6 bases in between. Per the germline V gene, CDR1 is GTSNPN and CDR2 is SVGIG (reference sequence). The CDR3 length is 12 residues. Expressed TCRB transcripts were sequenced because the isolated RNA had all been reverse transcribed beforehand. The repertoire was sequenced with immunoSEQ multiplex PCR; TCRdb's copy has only in-frame clones and lacks some. The repertoire holds hundreds of thousands of clones, with around 15% as singletons. Worth noting for this clone: Its specificity is unknown.

Sequencing was performed on naive CD4+ T cells from blood. This chain joins TRBV30 and TRBJ2-2, with D maybe TRBD1 (5 bases). The receptor was isolated from a man in his late teens or twenties with type 1 diabetes. The CDR3, as DNA: TGTGCCTGGAGCAGGGTCACCGGGGAGCTGTTTTTT. Its protein product is CAWSRVTGELFF.